These 25 T cell receptor beta chains came from one sample sequenced in a study of blood T cells in healthy people across ages. A sample-barcoded 5' primer and a J-beta primer mix were used in a second PCR of roughly 7 to 11 cycles. In TCRdb, the 5' RACE reads were re-called with MiXCR into one record per CDR3 protein. The sample gives around 1,700,000 distinct CDR3 sequences, roughly 28% of which show up once; 7.7% is in the top ten. Material: blood. Every receptor here comes from a woman in her thirties in good health.

The CDR3 region is CASRHPSANIYGQYF. The CDR3 DNA reads TGTGCCAGCAGACACCCTAGCGCCAATATATACGGGCAGTATTTT. J is TRBJ2-3 and V is TRBV2, with D perhaps TRBD2 (6 bases). Trimming removed 6 bases at V and 11 bases at J, with 24 bases between. From germline, CDR1 is SNHLY and CDR2 FYNNEI. The CDR3 length is 15 residues.

The rearrangement joins TRBV20-1 to TRBJ2-1; 10 bases line up with TRBD2. The length of the CDR3 is 16 residues. Germline V CDR1 and CDR2: DFQATT, SNEGSKA (reference sequence). Trimming cost V 3 bases and J 9 bases; bases outside gene matches: 14. As DNA, the CDR3 is TGCAGTGCTAGTGATCCCACTAGCGGGGTTGATGGTGAGCAGTTCTTC. Translated: CSASDPTSGVDGEQFF.

The V gene is TRBV5-5, the J gene TRBJ1-5, with D tentatively TRBD1 (6 bases). Germline V lookup: CDR1 SGHKS, CDR2 YYEKEE (reference sequence). CDR3 length equals 18 residues. V lost 0 bases, J lost 4 bases, and 20 bases lay in between. The CDR3 DNA reads TGTGCCAGCAGCTTGGGTCGGTATATGGACAGTACTAATCAGCCCCAGCATTTT. Protein sequence: CASSLGRYMDSTNQPQHF.

The chain joins TRBV2 to TRBJ2-5, with D uncertain. Trimming pared 5 bases from V and 11 bases from J, leaving 24 bases between. The CDR3 sequence is 15 residues long. CDR1 SNHLY and CDR2 FYNNEI come from the germline V gene. CDR3 amino acids: CASSSVGQTAYGQYF. The CDR3 region has the DNA TGTGCCAGCAGTAGTGTGGGCCAAACCGCCTACGGGCAGTACTTC.

This sequence joins TRBV6-6 and TRBJ1-5; D perhaps matches TRBD1 (5 bases). Germline CDR1 is MNHNY and CDR2 is SVGAGI (reference sequence). The CDR3 is made up of 14 amino acids. Trimming left V 5 bases short and J 7 bases short, with 15 bases between. CDR3 DNA sequence: TGTGCCAGCAGTCTGGACAATAGTCGGCAGCCCCAGCATTTT. Translating it yields CASSLDNSRQPQHF.

This clonotype was counted a few times. J is TRBJ2-7 and V is TRBV7-6; 13 nucleotides match TRBD2. Trimming removed 5 bases from V and 6 bases from J; junction bases left unmatched: 7. This CDR3 contains 15 residues. Per the germline V gene, CDR1 is SGHVS and CDR2 is FNYEAQ. The CDR3 DNA reads as TGTGCCAGCAGCACCAGACTAGCGGGAGGAGGCGAGCAGTACTTC. Translation gives CASSTRLAGGGEQYF.

This chain uses TRBV12-3 or TRBV12-4 with TRBJ2-1; D not certain. V dropped 6 bases and J dropped 5 bases, with 11 bases sitting between them. The CDR3 sequence is 13 residues long. In DNA form, the CDR3 reads TGTGCCAGCAGACTACCTGATAACAATGAGCAGTTCTTC. Its translation: CASRLPDNNEQFF.

The V gene is TRBV5-1, the J gene TRBJ2-3, with 7 bases fitting TRBD2. CDR1 SGHRS and CDR2 YFSETQ come from the germline V gene. Germline trimming cut 4 bases from V and 2 bases from J; bases unmatched to any gene: 10. The CDR3 runs 16 residues. The DNA for the CDR3 is TGCGCCAGCAGCCCTTTCGCGGGAGAGGTCACAGATACGCAGTATTTT. Protein sequence: CASSPFAGEVTDTQYF.

This clonotype was observed a few times. In DNA form, the CDR3 reads TGTGCCAGCAGCTTAGCGGTTATGACAGGGATCGTGGCAAACATTCAGTACTTC. Translating gives CASSLAVMTGIVANIQYF. The J gene is TRBJ2-4, the V gene TRBV7-6; TRBD1 matches 7 bases. Germline V gene lookup returns CDR1 SGHVS and CDR2 FNYEAQ. The CDR3 consists of 18 residues. The V segment lost 0 bases and the J segment 6 bases; nucleotides outside the gene matches: 14.

This clonotype was observed a handful of times. V and J are TRBV6-5 and TRBJ2-1; 13 bases align to TRBD2. This CDR3 has 21 residues. Per germline, CDR1 MNHEY and CDR2 SVGAGI. V gave up 0 bases and J gave up 4 bases; unmatched junction bases: 15. The CDR3 DNA sequence: TGTGCCAGCAGTTACTCCCACGGACTAGCGGGAGTGGGGGGTCGATACAATGAGCAGTTCTTC. Translating it yields CASSYSHGLAGVGGRYNEQFF.

The chain couples TRBV4-1 to TRBJ2-1; the match to TRBD1 covers 7 bases. J gave up 5 bases and V 1 base, and 11 bases lay outside the gene matches. CDR1 is MGHRA and CDR2 is YSYEKL in the germline V gene. CDR3 length: 17 amino acids. The CDR3 loop is CASSQGGTGTVNNEQFF. The CDR3 bases are TGCGCCAGCAGCCAAGGGGGAACCGGGACAGTTAACAATGAGCAGTTCTTC.

A few counts support this clonotype. The V and J genes are TRBV5-6 and TRBJ2-1, with 12 bases that match TRBD2. This CDR3 comprises 14 residues. Losses at the gene ends were 5 bases for V and 6 bases for J; bases not matched to a gene: 3. Germline assignment: CDR1 SGHDT and CDR2 YYEEEE. CDR3 region: CASRWTSGTNEQFF. CDR3 in DNA: TGTGCCAGCAGGTGGACTAGCGGGACCAATGAGCAGTTCTTC. Using reference TRBV5-6 and TRBJ2-1 for the parts outside the CDR3, the full variable domain is DAGVTQSPTHLIKTRGQQVTLRCSPKSGHDTVSWYQQALGQGPQFIFQYYEEEERQRGNFPDRFSGHQFPNYSSELNVNALLLGDSALYLCASRWTSGTNEQFFGPGTRLTVL.

The sample holds a few counts of this clonotype. The chain combines TRBV25-1 with TRBJ2-1; TRBD1 matches at 7 bases. CDR3 size: 16 residues. J lost 5 bases, V lost 4 bases, and 11 bases had no gene match. Germline loops: CDR1 MGHDK, CDR2 SYGVNS. The CDR3 here is CASSVAGTARDNEQFF. The CDR3 DNA sequence: TGTGCCAGCAGTGTCGCCGGGACAGCCAGGGACAATGAGCAGTTCTTC. Full variable domain (missing parts from reference TRBV25-1 and TRBJ2-1): EADIYQTPRYLVIGTGKKITLECSQTMGHDKMYWYQQDPGMELHLIHYSYGVNSTEKGDLSSESTVSRIRTEHFPLTLESARPSHTSQYLCASSVAGTARDNEQFFGPGTRLTVL.

This clonotype was picked up many times. V gene TRBV4-3 combines with J gene TRBJ1-5; D is unclear. The germline gives CDR1 LGHNA, CDR2 YSLEER. With 0 bases removed from V and 3 bases from J, the gap between germline ends came to 9 bases. The CDR3 consists of 15 residues. CDR3 loop: CASSQDRFSNQPQHF. The CDR3, as DNA: TGCGCCAGCAGCCAAGATCGGTTTTCCAATCAGCCCCAGCATTTT.

This clonotype was found a few times. The chain joins TRBV20-1 to TRBJ2-5; 13 bases match TRBD2. V was clipped by 5 bases and J by 13 bases; unmatched bases: 7. The germline V gene has CDR1 DFQATT and CDR2 SNEGSKA (reference sequence). There are 12 residues in the CDR3. The CDR3 sequence: CSAGTSGVERYF. The CDR3 nucleotides are TGCAGTGCTGGGACTAGCGGGGTCGAGCGGTACTTC.

This clonotype was observed a handful of times. The chain recombines TRBV5-1 with TRBJ1-5; maybe TRBD1 (5 bases). V was trimmed by 4 bases and J by 5 bases, leaving 16 bases between them. Germline CDR1 and CDR2: SGHRS and YFSETQ. The CDR3 loop spans 15 amino acids. CDR3 in amino acids: CASSTQGGEDQPQHF. CDR3 sequence (DNA): TGCGCCAGCAGCACCCAAGGAGGGGAGGATCAGCCCCAGCATTTT. Full variable domain (rest looked up from reference TRBV5-1 and TRBJ1-5): KAGVTQTPRYLIKTRGQQVTLSCSPISGHRSVSWYQQTPGQGLQFLFEYFSETQRNKGNFPGRFSGRQFSNSRSEMNVSTLELGDSALYLCASSTQGGEDQPQHFGDGTRLSIL.

A word on this clonotype: Relative to the germline gene, one junction end is altered; a read error may explain this. As DNA, the CDR3 is TGCAGTGTTAGAGATCCCTCACGGGGGGCCCTCAGTACCCAGTACTTC. This codes for CSVRDPSRGALSTQYF. The V and J genes are TRBV20-1 and TRBJ2-5; tentatively, D is TRBD2 (7 bases). The CDR3 is 16 residues long. From germline, CDR1 is DFQATT and CDR2 SNEGSKA (reference sequence).

Comments on this clonotype: At one end, the junction sequence differs from germline, possibly due to a read error. The V gene is TRBV20-1, the J gene TRBJ2-1, with D perhaps assigned TRBD1 or TRBD2 (6 bases each). Germline CDR1 reads DFQATT; CDR2 reads SNEGSKA (reference sequence). This CDR3 region has 12 residues. The CDR3 sequence: CSAGGSYNERFF. CDR3 bases: TGCAGTGCCGGGGGCTCCTACAATGAGCGGTTCTTC.

In this sample, this clonotype turned up once. A much larger clonotype is one base distant, so this may be a read error. The gene calls are TRBV5-1 and TRBJ2-1; tentatively, D is TRBD2 (6 bases). V was pared by 4 bases and J by 4 bases, with 18 bases between. The CDR3 length is 16 residues. CDR1 SGHRS and CDR2 YFSETQ come from the germline V gene. The CDR3 DNA follows: TGCGCCAGCAGCCCGGCGACTGGCGGGGAATACAATGAGCAGTTCTTC. As protein: CASSPATGGEYNEQFF.

This clonotype was picked up a small number of times. V gene TRBV10-3 combines with J gene TRBJ2-1; D call uncertain. Trimming cost V 5 bases and J 4 bases, with 9 bases left between them. This CDR3 is 13 amino acids long. Germline values: CDR1 ENHRY, CDR2 SYGVKD. CDR3 coding DNA: TGTGCCATCAGTTACACAGCTTACAATGAGCAGTTCTTC. This codes for CAISYTAYNEQFF.

The chain carries TRBV7-9 and TRBJ1-5, with D uncertain. Looked up from germline, CDR1 is SEHNR and CDR2 is FQNEAQ (reference sequence). Trimming took 5 bases from V and 7 from J, leaving 18 bases between them. This CDR3 has 15 amino acids. Written as DNA, the CDR3 is TGTGCCAGCAGCCCCCTGGAGAGCCGATCGCAGCCCCAGCATTTT. Translating gives CASSPLESRSQPQHF.

V and J are TRBV6-6 and TRBJ2-7; 7 bases are a match to TRBD2. Per germline, CDR1 MNHNY and CDR2 SVGAGI (reference sequence). The CDR3 covers 15 residues. V trimming: 3 bases; J trimming: 2 bases; junction bases outside the gene matches: 7. CDR3 protein: CASSYLGGLTYEQYF. CDR3 DNA: TGTGCCAGCAGTTATCTGGGAGGGTTGACCTACGAGCAGTACTTC.

The V gene is TRBV9, the J gene TRBJ1-2, with 7 bases matching TRBD1. V shed 3 bases and J 0 bases; nucleotides not matched to a gene: 8. Germline V gene lookup returns CDR1 SGDLS and CDR2 YYNGEE. There are 16 residues in the CDR3. CDR3 DNA sequence: TGTGCCAGCAGCGCCGACAGGGATACAGCTAACTATGGCTACACCTTC. It codes for CASSADRDTANYGYTF.

This clonotype has only one observation. V and J are TRBV7-3 and TRBJ2-2; the D gene is possibly TRBD1 (6 bases). V lost 5 bases, J lost 5 bases, and 15 bases lay in between. Per germline, CDR1 SGHTA and CDR2 FQGTGA. The CDR3 loop spans 15 amino acids. The CDR3 loop reads CASSPTGFGTGELFF. The CDR3 nucleotides are TGTGCCAGCAGCCCGACAGGTTTCGGGACCGGGGAGCTGTTTTTT.

The gene calls are TRBV20-1 and TRBJ1-1; TRBD1 aligns across 9 bases. This CDR3 contains 14 residues. The germline gives CDR1 DFQATT, CDR2 SNEGSKA (reference sequence). Trimming cost V 6 bases and J 5 bases; bases outside gene matches: 10. The chain's CDR3 is CSALIWDRDTEAFF. The CDR3 DNA reads as TGCAGTGCCCTTATTTGGGACAGGGATACTGAAGCTTTCTTT.